This T cell receptor (beta chain) was obtained from a study of CXCR3-negative and CXCR3-positive naive CD8 T cells. Overall study: Libraries each contributed about 1.5 +/- 0.3 million TRB reads, for approximately 130 million in total. Overall study findings and caveats: Surface CD5 matched across naive subsets, and TRB CDR3 properties served to infer TCR strength. The TRB CDR3s that CXCR3-positive naive cells carried were more hydrophobic than those of CXCR3-negative naive cells. Much lower diversity was found in memory CD8+ cells, while both naive subsets had comparably high diversity.

This CDR3 contains 14 residues. CDR1 is SNHLY, CDR2 FYNNEI, per germline. Turning to this clonotype: Its antigen is not known.

5' RACE with UMI labels generated the TRB cDNA libraries. TCRdb reprocessed the 5' RACE reads and reports one entry per CDR3 protein, with no DNA. Listed are around 81,000 distinct CDR3 sequences; roughly 1.4% falls within the top ten. This rearrangement joins TRBV2 to TRBJ2-2; TCRdb picks TRBD1, but there is no DNA to check that call. The clonotype originates from a human donor in good health. Some clones in this sample may be carry-over from other donors' samples. The sample comprised naive CXCR3- CD8+ T cells from blood. Subset denoted: CD45RO-CCR7+CD27+CD95- naive CD8+ T cells lacking CXCR3 (TNR3-). CDR3 residues: CASSENGGTGELFF.